A selection of T cell receptor beta chains follows, all from one sample in a study of blood T cell repertoires in COVID-19. The repertoire was sequenced with immunoSEQ multiplex PCR; TCRdb's copy has only in-frame clones and lacks some. The sample contains 100,000 to 150,000 clones, roughly 79% of which appear only once. The sample comprised peripheral blood. The receptors originated from a man in his 70s with acute or convalescent COVID-19. The CDR3 runs from the conserved cysteine through the conserved F or W. A D gene is named only where the DNA matches it firmly. A clone size is listed for some rows: how often the clone was seen (once, few, many), or a class if it is expanded.

V: TRBV4-3; D: TRBD1; size: NA; length: 18; J: TRBJ1-1; DNA: TGCGCCAGCAGCCACAAACCGGGACAGGGGGCTGGGGGCACTGAAGCTTTCTTT; CDR3: CASSHKPGQGAGGTEAFF
V: TRBV3-1/TRBV3-2; D: TRBD1; size: few; length: 15; J: TRBJ1-1; DNA: TGTGCCAGCAGCCCGAAGACAGGGGTGATCACTGAAGCTTTCTTT; CDR3: CASSPKTGVITEAFF
V: TRBV9; D: TRBD2; size: NA; length: 19; J: TRBJ2-2; DNA: TGTGCCAGCAGCGTAGAGGCTCGGGGGGGCCTTTATGGCACCGGGGAGCTGTTTTTT; CDR3: CASSVEARGGLYGTGELFF
V: TRBV5-1; D: NA; size: once; length: 19; J: TRBJ1-4; DNA: TGCGCCAGCAGCTTGGATCGGTTTGGCACTGAGGGCTCAAGGGAAAAACTGTTTTTT; CDR3: CASSLDRFGTEGSREKLFF
V: TRBV3-1/TRBV3-2; D: NA; size: NA; length: 15; J: TRBJ1-2; DNA: TGTGCCAGCAGCCAAGATATTCAGGGCCCCGGTGGCTACACCTTC; CDR3: CASSQDIQGPGGYTF
V: TRBV19; D: TRBD1; size: NA; length: 17; J: TRBJ2-3; DNA: TGTGCCAGTAGTTGGACGGGACAGGGGACATACACAGATACGCAGTATTTT; CDR3: CASSWTGQGTYTDTQYF
V: TRBV25-1; D: TRBD2; size: NA; length: 16; J: TRBJ2-3; DNA: TGTGCCAGCAGCGGGGCTAAGCGGGGCGACACAGATACGCAGTATTTT; CDR3: CASSGAKRGDTDTQYF
V: TRBV19; D: NA; size: NA; length: 14; J: TRBJ1-3; DNA: TGTGCCAGTAGGCCTCAGGGGCAAGGAAACACCATATATTTT; CDR3: CASRPQGQGNTIYF
V: TRBV12-5; D: NA; size: NA; length: 13; J: TRBJ1-2; DNA: TGTGCTAGTGGTTTGGGGCAGAACTATGGCTACACCTTC; CDR3: CASGLGQNYGYTF
V: TRBV11-1; D: TRBD1; size: NA; length: 16; J: TRBJ1-4; DNA: TGTGCCAGCAGCTTAGTTTCCCCACAGGGGGCTGAAAAACTGTTTTTT; CDR3: CASSLVSPQGAEKLFF
V: TRBV4-3; D: NA; size: NA; length: 15; J: TRBJ2-2; DNA: TGCGCCAGCAGCCGTGCGGGGGCAGACGCCGGGGAGCTGTTTTTT; CDR3: CASSRAGADAGELFF
V: TRBV9; D: TRBD1; size: NA; length: 16; J: TRBJ1-3; DNA: TGTGCCAGCAGCGTAGGGGACAGCTACTCTGGAAACACCATATATTTT; CDR3: CASSVGDSYSGNTIYF
V: TRBV4-3; D: TRBD2; size: many; length: 15; J: TRBJ2-7; DNA: TGCGCCAGCAGCCAATTTAGCGGGGGAGCCTGGGAGCAGTACTTC; CDR3: CASSQFSGGAWEQYF
V: TRBV6-1; D: TRBD2; size: NA; length: 18; J: TRBJ2-1; DNA: TGTGCCAGCAGTGAAAGGGCGGGTCTAGCGGGGGTAAAAGGTGAGCAGTTCTTC; CDR3: CASSERAGLAGVKGEQFF
V: TRBV10-3; D: NA; size: few; length: 12; J: TRBJ2-7; DNA: TGTGCCATCAGTGAGTTTACGGGAGAGCAGTACTTC; CDR3: CAISEFTGEQYF
V: TRBV2; D: TRBD1; size: NA; length: 15; J: TRBJ1-2; DNA: TGTGCCAGCAGATCTCCGGGACAGGGGTCGCTTGGCTACACCTTC; CDR3: CASRSPGQGSLGYTF
V: TRBV7-7; D: NA; size: few; length: 13; J: TRBJ1-3; DNA: TGTGCTAGCAGCTTAGGTCAGGGAAACACCATATATTTT; CDR3: CASSLGQGNTIYF
V: TRBV5-5; D: NA; size: few; length: 16; J: TRBJ1-6; DNA: TGTGCCAGCAGCTTAGGAGGGCCCGATCCGAATTCACCCCTCCACTTT; CDR3: CASSLGGPDPNSPLHF
V: TRBV2; D: TRBD2; size: NA; length: 20; J: TRBJ2-1; DNA: TGTGCCAGCAGCCCCGTAACCCGCGGGCTAGCGGGGGGGTTATGGGATGAGCAGTTCTTC; CDR3: CASSPVTRGLAGGLWDEQFF
V: TRBV5-1; D: TRBD1; size: NA; length: 14; J: TRBJ1-2; DNA: TGCGCCAGCAGCGCGGACAGGGGAACCTATGGCTACACCTTC; CDR3: CASSADRGTYGYTF
V: TRBV6-5; D: NA; size: once; length: 15; J: TRBJ2-7; DNA: TGTGCCAGCAGTTACTCCCGGCAGGGTCTCTACGAGCAGTACTTC; CDR3: CASSYSRQGLYEQYF
V: TRBV2; D: TRBD2; size: NA; length: 15; J: TRBJ2-1; DNA: TGTGCCAGCAGTGAAGCTAGCGGGGGCTACAATGAGCAGTTCTTC; CDR3: CASSEASGGYNEQFF
V: TRBV4-3; D: NA; size: NA; length: 13; J: TRBJ1-1; DNA: TGCGCCAGCAGCCCGCAGGGGTACACTGAAGCTTTCTTT; CDR3: CASSPQGYTEAFF
V: TRBV5-4; D: TRBD2; size: NA; length: 13; J: TRBJ2-1; DNA: TGTGCCAGCAGGGGACTAGCTAGAGATGAGCAGTTCTTC; CDR3: CASRGLARDEQFF
V: TRBV20-1; D: NA; size: few; length: 11; J: TRBJ2-4; DNA: TGCAGTGCGGGCGCAGGGAACATTCAGTACTTC; CDR3: CSAGAGNIQYF
V: TRBV18; D: NA; size: NA; length: 12; J: TRBJ1-1; DNA: TGTGCCAGCTCACCAAGCCTAGCTGAAGCTTTCTTT; CDR3: CASSPSLAEAFF
V: TRBV7-3; D: TRBD2; size: NA; length: 17; J: TRBJ2-1; DNA: TGTGCCAGCAGCCTACAGCCGGGACTAGCGGGGTACAATGAGCAGTTCTTC; CDR3: CASSLQPGLAGYNEQFF
V: TRBV3-1/TRBV3-2; D: NA; size: NA; length: 14; J: TRBJ2-3; DNA: TGTGCCAGCAGCCAAGCTCCAGGGTATGATACGCAGTATTTT; CDR3: CASSQAPGYDTQYF
V: TRBV7-2; D: NA; size: NA; length: 14; J: TRBJ2-1; DNA: TGTGCCAGCAGCTTCCTTCAGGGTACTGATGAGCAGTTCTTC; CDR3: CASSFLQGTDEQFF
V: TRBV5-1; D: NA; size: NA; length: 12; J: TRBJ2-1; DNA: TGCGCCTCCGGGGGTAGGAGTAATGAGCAGTTCTTC; CDR3: CASGGRSNEQFF
V: TRBV4-2; D: NA; size: NA; length: 15; J: TRBJ2-7; DNA: TGTGCCAGCAGCCAAGAAGAGGGATCCAACTACGAGCAGTACTTC; CDR3: CASSQEEGSNYEQYF
V: TRBV6-6; D: NA; size: NA; length: 14; J: TRBJ1-5; DNA: TGTGCCAGCACCTACGGGGGAAGCTCTCAGCCCCAGCATTTT; CDR3: CASTYGGSSQPQHF
V: TRBV7-2; D: NA; size: NA; length: 16; J: TRBJ1-6; DNA: TGTGCCAGCAGCATCCTCAACGGGACTCCGAATTCACCCCTCCACTTT; CDR3: CASSILNGTPNSPLHF
V: TRBV5-1; D: NA; size: NA; length: 17; J: TRBJ1-3; DNA: TGCGCCAGCAGCTTGGCCTCAGGGCTTATATTTAGGAACACCATATATTTT; CDR3: CASSLASGLIFRNTIYF
V: TRBV5-4; D: TRBD1; size: NA; length: 16; J: TRBJ1-1; DNA: TGTGCCAGCAGCTTAGGACAGGACCACCTGGGCACTGAAGCTTTCTTT; CDR3: CASSLGQDHLGTEAFF
V: TRBV7-2; D: TRBD1; size: once; length: 17; J: TRBJ1-3; DNA: TGTGCCAGCAGCCCTCAACAGGGGGTTAGCTCTGGAAACACCATATATTTT; CDR3: CASSPQQGVSSGNTIYF
V: TRBV7-3; D: NA; size: NA; length: 13; J: TRBJ2-2; DNA: TGTGCCAGCAGCCAGGGGAGCACCGGGGAGCTGTTTTTT; CDR3: CASSQGSTGELFF
V: TRBV14; D: TRBD2; size: NA; length: 13; J: TRBJ2-4; DNA: TGTGCCAGCAGCCCACGGGGGGTGAACATTCAGTACTTC; CDR3: CASSPRGVNIQYF
V: TRBV7-2; D: NA; size: few; length: 12; J: TRBJ1-4; DNA: TGTGCCAGCAGCTTTGGGGAGGGAAAACTGTTTTTT; CDR3: CASSFGEGKLFF
V: TRBV25-1; D: TRBD2; size: NA; length: 17; J: TRBJ2-1; DNA: TGTGCCAGCGCCGGACTAGCGGGGGCCCCAACCTACAATGAGCAGTTCTTC; CDR3: CASAGLAGAPTYNEQFF
V: TRBV6-2/TRBV6-3; D: TRBD2; size: few; length: 13; J: TRBJ2-7; DNA: TGTGCCAGCAGCGGGGGGTGGGTCTACGAGCAGTACTTC; CDR3: CASSGGWVYEQYF
V: TRBV9; D: TRBD1; size: NA; length: 12; J: TRBJ1-6; DNA: TGTGCCAGCAGCTCTTGGACAGGCCCGCTCCACTTT; CDR3: CASSSWTGPLHF
V: TRBV3-1/TRBV3-2; D: NA; size: NA; length: 15; J: TRBJ1-2; DNA: TGTGCCAGCAGCCAAGGCCGCAGGGGAAACCATGGCTACACCTTC; CDR3: CASSQGRRGNHGYTF
V: TRBV10-3; D: NA; size: NA; length: 14; J: TRBJ1-1; DNA: TGTGCCATCATGATCGGGGGGACGAACACTGAAGCTTTCTTT; CDR3: CAIMIGGTNTEAFF
V: TRBV9; D: NA; size: NA; length: 12; J: TRBJ1-1; DNA: TGTGCCAGCAGCGGCGGGGGCATTGAAGCTTTCTTT; CDR3: CASSGGGIEAFF
V: TRBV2; D: NA; size: NA; length: 14; J: TRBJ1-5; DNA: TGTGCCAGCAGTGAAAGCAGCGGGGATCAGCCCCAGCATTTT; CDR3: CASSESSGDQPQHF
V: TRBV19; D: NA; size: NA; length: 13; J: TRBJ1-5; DNA: TGTGCCAGTAGTATAGGCGGCAATCAGCCCCAGCATTTT; CDR3: CASSIGGNQPQHF
V: TRBV27; D: TRBD2; size: NA; length: 14; J: TRBJ2-2; DNA: TGTGCCAGCAGTTCGGGACTAGCGGCCGGGGAGCTGTTTTTT; CDR3: CASSSGLAAGELFF
V: TRBV4-1; D: TRBD1; size: once; length: 16; J: TRBJ1-1; DNA: TGCGCCAGCAGCACAGGGGTCCCCCCCTTCAACACTGAAGCTTTCTTT; CDR3: CASSTGVPPFNTEAFF
V: TRBV4-2; D: NA; size: NA; length: 14; J: TRBJ2-2; DNA: TGTGCCACCGCCGGGACTGGGAACACCGGGGAGCTGTTTTTT; CDR3: CATAGTGNTGELFF
V: TRBV6-5; D: TRBD1; size: NA; length: 14; J: TRBJ1-3; DNA: TGTGCCAGCAGATCTAGGGGGCCTGGAAACACCATATATTTT; CDR3: CASRSRGPGNTIYF
V: TRBV18; D: NA; size: NA; length: 12; J: TRBJ1-1; DNA: TGTGCCAGCTCCGGACTGGGAGAAGAAGCTTTCTTT; CDR3: CASSGLGEEAFF
V: TRBV3-1/TRBV3-2; D: TRBD1; size: NA; length: 15; J: TRBJ1-2; DNA: TGTGCCAGCAAAAGACAGGGGGCTGAGAACTATGGCTACACCTTC; CDR3: CASKRQGAENYGYTF
V: TRBV4-1; D: TRBD1; size: few; length: 15; J: TRBJ2-7; DNA: TGCGCCAGCAGCCAAGAAGGGACAGCGCTCTACGAGCAGTACTTC; CDR3: CASSQEGTALYEQYF
V: TRBV7-2; D: NA; size: NA; length: 16; J: TRBJ2-1; DNA: TGTGCCAGCAGCTTAGGGCCGCAAACCCGGGGCAATGAGCAGTTCTTC; CDR3: CASSLGPQTRGNEQFF